Here is one T cell receptor beta chain with its context. Its antigen is not known. This record belongs to a study of T cells in localized non-small cell lung cancer. Study-level findings and limits: A denser population of T cells in blood accompanied longer overall survival.

Clones were read by immunoSEQ multiplex PCR, and TCRdb kept only the in-frame ones, dropping some. This sample has approximately 46,000 clones, with around 86% found just once. In germline, CDR1 is MNHEY, CDR2 SMNVEV (reference sequence). The CDR3 runs 14 residues. The V end lost 5 bases, the J end lost 6 bases, and 16 bases lay between the germline ends. The sequences come from peripheral blood mononuclear cells, collected before any cancer treatment. This TCR came from a man aged 35-75 years with stage III lung adenocarcinoma. The chain employs TRBV27 and TRBJ1-1, with a weak D call TRBD1 (6 bases). The CDR3 DNA sequence: TGTGCCAGCAGTCTCCCCCATGCAGGGGCTGAAGCTTTCTTT. This sequence encodes CASSLPHAGAEAFF.